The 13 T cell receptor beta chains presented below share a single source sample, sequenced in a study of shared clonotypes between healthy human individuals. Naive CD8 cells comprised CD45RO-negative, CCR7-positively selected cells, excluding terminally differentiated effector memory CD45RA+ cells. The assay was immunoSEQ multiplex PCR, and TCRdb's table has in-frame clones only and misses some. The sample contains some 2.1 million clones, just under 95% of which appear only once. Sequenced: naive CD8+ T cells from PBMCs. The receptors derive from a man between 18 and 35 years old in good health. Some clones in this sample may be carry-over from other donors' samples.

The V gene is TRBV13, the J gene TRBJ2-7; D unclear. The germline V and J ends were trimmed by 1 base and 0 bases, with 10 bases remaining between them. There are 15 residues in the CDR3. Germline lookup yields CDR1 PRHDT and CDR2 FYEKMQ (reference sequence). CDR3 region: CASSLVSGLSYEQYF. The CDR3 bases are TGTGCCAGCAGCTTAGTATCTGGGCTCTCCTACGAGCAGTACTTC.

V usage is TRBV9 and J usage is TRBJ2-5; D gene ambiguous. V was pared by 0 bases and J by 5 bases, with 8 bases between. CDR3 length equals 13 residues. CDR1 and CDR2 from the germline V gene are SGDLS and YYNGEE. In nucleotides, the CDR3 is TGTGCCAGCAGCGTAGAAGAGCGTGAGACCCAGTACTTC. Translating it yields CASSVEERETQYF.

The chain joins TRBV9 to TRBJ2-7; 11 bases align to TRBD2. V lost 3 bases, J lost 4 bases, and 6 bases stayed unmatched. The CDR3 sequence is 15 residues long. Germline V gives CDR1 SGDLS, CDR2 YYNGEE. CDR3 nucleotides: TGTGCCAGCAGCGCAGCCGGGACTAGCGGATACGAGCAGTACTTC. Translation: CASSAAGTSGYEQYF.

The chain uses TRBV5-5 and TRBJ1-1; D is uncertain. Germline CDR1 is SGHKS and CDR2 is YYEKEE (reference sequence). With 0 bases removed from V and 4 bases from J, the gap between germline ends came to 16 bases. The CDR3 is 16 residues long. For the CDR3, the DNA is TGTGCCAGCAGCTTGGCATCCGGGTCGCGGGGCACTGAAGCTTTCTTT. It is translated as CASSLASGSRGTEAFF.

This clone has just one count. Here the CDR3 reads CASSATSGKLNEQFF. Written as DNA, the CDR3 is TGTGCCAGCAGTGCGACTAGCGGGAAATTGAATGAGCAGTTCTTC. The chain combines TRBV6-6 with TRBJ2-1; 11 positions agree with TRBD2. Germline V gene lookup returns CDR1 MNHNY and CDR2 SVGAGI (reference sequence). The CDR3 spans 15 residues. V trimming: 5 bases; J trimming: 7 bases; junction bases outside the gene matches: 7.

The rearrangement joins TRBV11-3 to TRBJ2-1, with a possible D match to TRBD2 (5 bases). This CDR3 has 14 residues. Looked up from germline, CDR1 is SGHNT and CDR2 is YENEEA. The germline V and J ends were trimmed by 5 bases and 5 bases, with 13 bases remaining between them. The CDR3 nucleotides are TGTGCCAGCAGCCGTGCGGGCAAGAACAATGAGCAGTTCTTC. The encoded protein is CASSRAGKNNEQFF.

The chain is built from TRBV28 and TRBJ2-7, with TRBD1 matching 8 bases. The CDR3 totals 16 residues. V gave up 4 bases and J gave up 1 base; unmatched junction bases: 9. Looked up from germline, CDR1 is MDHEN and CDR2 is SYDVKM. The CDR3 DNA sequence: TGTGCCAGCAGTTCGGGGACAGGTCCTTATTCCTACGAGCAGTACTTC. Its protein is CASSSGTGPYSYEQYF.

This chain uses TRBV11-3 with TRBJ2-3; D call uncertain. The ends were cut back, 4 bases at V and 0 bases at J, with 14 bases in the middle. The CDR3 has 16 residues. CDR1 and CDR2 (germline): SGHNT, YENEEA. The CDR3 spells CASSSDHSSSTDTQYF. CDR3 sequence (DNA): TGTGCCAGCAGCTCAGACCACTCCTCAAGCACAGATACGCAGTATTTT.

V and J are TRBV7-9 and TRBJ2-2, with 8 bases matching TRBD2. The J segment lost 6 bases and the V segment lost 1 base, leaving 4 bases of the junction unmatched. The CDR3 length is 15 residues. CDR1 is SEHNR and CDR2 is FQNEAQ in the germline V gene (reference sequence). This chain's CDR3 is CASSLGIAGPGELFF. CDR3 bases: TGTGCCAGCAGCTTAGGAATAGCGGGGCCCGGGGAGCTGTTTTTT.

The CDR3: CASSSTGLAGDTQYF. CDR3 sequence (DNA): TGTGCCAGCAGTTCCACAGGGCTGGCTGGAGATACGCAGTATTTT. This chain uses TRBV6-5 with TRBJ2-3, with a tentative D call TRBD1 (6 bases). Trimming cost V 4 bases and J 5 bases, with 16 bases left between them. Germline CDR1 is MNHEY and CDR2 is SVGAGI. The CDR3 runs 15 residues.

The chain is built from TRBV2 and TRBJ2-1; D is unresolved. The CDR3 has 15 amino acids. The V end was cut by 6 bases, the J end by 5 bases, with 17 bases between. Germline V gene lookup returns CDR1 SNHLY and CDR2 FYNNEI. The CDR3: CASSRHDTNNNEQFF. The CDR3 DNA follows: TGTGCCAGCAGCCGACACGACACCAATAACAATGAGCAGTTCTTC. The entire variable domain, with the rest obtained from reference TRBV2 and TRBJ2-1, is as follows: EPEVTQTPSHQVTQMGQEVILRCVPISNHLYFYWYRQILGQKVEFLVSFYNNEISEKSEIFDDQFSVERPDGSNFTLKIRSTKLEDSAMYFCASSRHDTNNNEQFFGPGTRLTVL.

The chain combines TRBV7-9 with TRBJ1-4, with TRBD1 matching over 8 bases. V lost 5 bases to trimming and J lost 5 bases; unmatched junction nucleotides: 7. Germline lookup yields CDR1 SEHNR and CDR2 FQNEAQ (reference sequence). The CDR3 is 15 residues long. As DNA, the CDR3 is TGTGCCAGCAGCCCACCGGGACAGGTGAATGAAAAACTGTTTTTT. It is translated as CASSPPGQVNEKLFF.

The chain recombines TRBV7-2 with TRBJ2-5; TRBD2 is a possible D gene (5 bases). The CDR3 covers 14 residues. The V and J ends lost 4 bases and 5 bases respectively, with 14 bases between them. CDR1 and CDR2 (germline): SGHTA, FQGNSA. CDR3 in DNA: TGTGCCAGCAGCTCTATCGGAGGTGTGGAGACCCAGTACTTC. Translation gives CASSSIGGVETQYF.